This T cell receptor beta chain is from a study of blood T cell repertoires in COVID-19. Background on the study: Some COVID-19 samples were acute and others convalescent; all came from the United States, Italy and Spain. Sources were T cells, B-cell-depleted T cells, or PBMCs; the material itself was cDNA or gDNA.

This CDR3 contains 13 residues. Germline lookup yields CDR1 SGHTA and CDR2 FQGNSA. V was pared by 5 bases and J by 8 bases, with 4 bases of the junction left unmatched. Original analysis: Estimates of nucleated cell counts were drawn from the amplification of reference gene primers. Sequenced by immunoSEQ multiplex PCR; TCRdb stores in-frame clones only, minus some. The V and J calls and clone size were taken over from that table, and D and trimming were inferred from the DNA. The sample has some 44,000 clones, over 80% seen once. Sequencing was performed on peripheral blood. The TCR was taken from a human donor in a cohort sampled during active COVID-19. The gene calls are TRBV7-2 and TRBJ1-2; TRBD1 agrees at 11 bases. CDR3 region: CASSADRGHGYTF. The CDR3 bases are TGTGCCAGCAGCGCGGACAGGGGGCACGGCTACACCTTC. Full variable domain (missing parts from reference TRBV7-2 and TRBJ1-2): GAGVSQSPSNKVTEKGKDVELRCDPISGHTALYWYRQSLGQGLEFLIYFQGNSAPDKSGLPSDRFSAERTGGSVSTLTIQRTQQEDSAVYLCASSADRGHGYTFGSGTRLTVV.